What follows are 21 T cell receptor beta chains derived from one specimen sequenced in a study of CD8+ T cells in alopecia areata. cDNA prepared by RNA extraction and subsequent reverse transcription served as the template for sequencing. Using immunoSEQ multiplex PCR, the repertoire was profiled, and TCRdb retains in-frame clones only, with some absent. Among about 110,000 clones listed, roughly 50% were seen once. As for treatment: oral pan-JAK inhibitor, 5-10 mg twice daily. The sample in question was CD8+ T cells sorted from blood, obtained at week 24, from a patient treated with tofacitinib. The receptors here all came from a human donor with alopecia areata.

The count of this clone is one. This sequence joins TRBV6-5 and TRBJ2-3, with 7 bases identical to TRBD2. From germline, CDR1 is MNHEY and CDR2 SVGAGI. This CDR3 has 14 amino acids. V was pared by 10 bases and J by 3 bases, with 10 bases of the junction left unmatched. As DNA, the CDR3 is TGTGCCACCCAAGGCTGGGAGGGAACAGATACGCAGTATTTT. It codes for CATQGWEGTDTQYF.

The chain links TRBV13 to TRBJ1-1; D gene unclear. The ends were cut back, 6 bases at V and 2 bases at J, with 4 bases in the middle. The V gene's germline CDR1 is PRHDT and CDR2 FYEKMQ (reference sequence). The CDR3 is made up of 11 amino acids. The CDR3 region is CASSSNTEAFF. In DNA, the CDR3 is TGTGCCAGCAGTTCAAACACTGAAGCTTTCTTT.

V gene TRBV27 combines with J gene TRBJ2-7; 13 bases line up with TRBD2. In germline, CDR1 is MNHEY, CDR2 SMNVEV (reference sequence). J gave up 5 bases and V 4 bases, and 2 bases lay outside the gene matches. This CDR3 comprises 14 residues. CDR3 nucleotide sequence: TGTGCCAGCAGTTGGACTAGCGGGGGTCACGAGCAGTACTTC. Translation gives CASSWTSGGHEQYF.

With regard to this clone: A much more abundant neighbour one base away suggests this may be a read error. The chain links TRBV10-3 to TRBJ2-5; 11 bases agree with TRBD2. The germline gives CDR1 ENHRY, CDR2 SYGVKD. The CDR3 extends over 15 amino acids. In nucleotides, the CDR3 is TGTGCCAGCAGTGACCTAGCGGGGGGCCAAGAGACCCAGTACTTC. Encoded protein: CASSDLAGGQETQYF.

This clone was counted a few times. The chain links TRBV14 to TRBJ2-3; TRBD2 matches at 10 bases. This CDR3 is 15 amino acids long. The V gene end was trimmed by 1 base and the J gene end by 7 bases; junction bases not matched to a gene: 5. Germline CDR1 SGHDN, CDR2 FVKESK. CDR3 protein: CASSQVSSGGNTQYF. In nucleotides, the CDR3 is TGTGCCAGCAGCCAAGTATCTAGCGGGGGTAATACGCAGTATTTT.

This chain joins TRBV27 and TRBJ1-1; D is unclear. The V end was cut by 2 bases, the J end by 1 base, with 11 bases between. Germline CDR1 reads MNHEY; CDR2 reads SMNVEV (reference sequence). The CDR3 sequence is 15 residues long. The CDR3 protein is CASSLEAEGNTEAFF. CDR3 DNA: TGTGCCAGCAGTTTAGAGGCAGAAGGGAACACTGAAGCTTTCTTT.

This chain uses TRBV10-3 with TRBJ2-7; 8 nucleotides align to TRBD2. CDR1 and CDR2 (germline): ENHRY, SYGVKD. CDR3 length: 14 amino acids. V lost 7 bases and J lost 2; bases outside the gene matches: 7. For the CDR3, the DNA is TGTGCCATCACCCCCAGCGGGGGCCCCTACGAGCAGTACTTC. Amino acids: CAITPSGGPYEQYF.

The CDR3 sequence: CASSFTLAGRTDTQYF. The CDR3 bases are TGTGCCAGCAGCTTTACTCTAGCGGGGCGCACAGATACGCAGTATTTT. The V call is TRBV7-2, the J call TRBJ2-3; 9 bases map to TRBD2. Per germline, CDR1 SGHTA and CDR2 FQGNSA. Trimming took 3 bases from V and 1 from J; bases not matched to a gene: 5. The CDR3 length is 16 residues.

The gene calls are TRBV4-1 and TRBJ1-2; 7 bases fit TRBD1. Trimming cost V 2 bases and J 5 bases; bases outside gene matches: 2. Germline CDR1 reads MGHRA; CDR2 reads YSYEKL. This CDR3 spans 13 amino acids. The CDR3: CASSQSTGYGYTF. The CDR3 nucleotides read TGCGCCAGCAGCCAATCGACAGGGTATGGCTACACCTTC.

The chain combines TRBV7-2 with TRBJ2-7; D perhaps matches TRBD2 (6 bases). Trimming removed 1 base from V and 2 bases from J, with 15 bases in between. This CDR3 has 16 residues. Germline V CDR1 and CDR2: SGHTA, FQGNSA. CDR3 region: CASSLDWGEFTYEQYF. The CDR3 region has the DNA TGTGCCAGCAGCTTAGATTGGGGGGAATTCACCTACGAGCAGTACTTC. The full variable domain, with the rest looked up from reference TRBV7-2 and TRBJ2-7, is GAGVSQSPSNKVTEKGKDVELRCDPISGHTALYWYRQSLGQGLEFLIYFQGNSAPDKSGLPSDRFSAERTGGSVSTLTIQRTQQEDSAVYLCASSLDWGEFTYEQYFGPGTRLTVT.

About this clone: At the DNA level, this CDR3 is encoded by other sequences in the same sample as well. V gene TRBV5-4 combines with J gene TRBJ2-2, with D tentatively TRBD1 (5 bases). V lost 1 base, J lost 1 base, and 8 bases lay in between. CDR3 size: 15 residues. Germline V gives CDR1 SGHNT, CDR2 YYREEE (reference sequence). CDR3 residues: CASSLKGKNTGELFF. For the CDR3, the DNA is TGTGCCAGCAGCTTGAAGGGGAAGAACACCGGGGAGCTGTTTTTT.

The gene calls are TRBV9 and TRBJ2-2; D is perhaps TRBD1 (5 bases). With 0 bases removed from V and 0 bases from J, the gap between germline ends came to 15 bases. Germline V lookup: CDR1 SGDLS, CDR2 YYNGEE. The CDR3 is 18 residues long. The CDR3 sequence: CASSVELGQDPNTGELFF. The CDR3 DNA reads TGTGCCAGCAGCGTAGAGTTGGGGCAGGACCCGAACACCGGGGAGCTGTTTTTT. Combining the CDR3 with reference TRBV9 and TRBJ2-2 gives the whole variable domain DSGVTQTPKHLITATGQRVTLRCSPRSGDLSVYWYQQSLDQGLQFLIQYYNGEERAKGNILERFSAQQFPDLHSELNLSSLELGDSALYFCASSVELGQDPNTGELFFGEGSRLTVL.

This chain links TRBV5-1 with TRBJ2-7, with 8 bases matching TRBD1. Germline V gene lookup returns CDR1 SGHRS and CDR2 YFSETQ. This CDR3 contains 13 residues. The V and J ends lost 6 bases and 7 bases, in that order; junction bases with no gene match: 9. The CDR3 protein is CASNFGQGMEQYF. CDR3 bases: TGCGCCAGCAACTTCGGACAGGGAATGGAGCAGTACTTC.

The chain couples TRBV27 to TRBJ2-6; the D gene is possibly TRBD2 (6 bases). V lost 7 bases and J 0 bases, leaving 13 bases between the germline ends. The CDR3 has 16 residues. Per the germline V gene, CDR1 is MNHEY and CDR2 is SMNVEV (reference sequence). CDR3 residues: CASTGLPLSGANVLTF. As DNA, the CDR3 is TGTGCCAGCACGGGACTCCCACTCTCTGGGGCCAACGTCCTGACTTTC.

This chain links TRBV15 with TRBJ2-1, with TRBD1 matching over 10 bases. V shed 1 base and J 6 bases; nucleotides not matched to a gene: 3. CDR1 LNHNV and CDR2 YYDKDF come from the germline V gene (reference sequence). The CDR3 runs to 15 residues. The CDR3 protein is CATSRGRDRGNEQFF. CDR3 sequence (DNA): TGTGCCACCAGCAGAGGCCGGGACAGGGGCAATGAGCAGTTCTTC.

A few counts support this clone. The V and J genes are TRBV29-1 and TRBJ2-7, with a tentative D call TRBD1 (6 bases). CDR1 SQVTM and CDR2 ANQGSEA come from the germline V gene. The ends were cut back, 6 bases at V and 0 bases at J, with 12 bases in the middle. The CDR3 sequence is 13 residues long. The chain's CDR3 is CSVLRTDSYEQYF. In nucleotides, the CDR3 is TGCAGCGTGCTGCGGACAGACTCCTACGAGCAGTACTTC.

This chain connects TRBV27 to TRBJ1-4, with D unresolved. The germline V gene encodes CDR1 MNHEY and CDR2 SMNVEV (reference sequence). Deletions cut 3 bases from V and 4 bases from J, with 9 bases between. The CDR3 spans 14 residues. CDR3 sequence (DNA): TGTGCCAGCAGTTTGCGGACGGTTAATGAAAAACTGTTTTTT. This translates into CASSLRTVNEKLFF.

Comments on this clone: Within the sample, other DNA sequences also encode this same CDR3. The CDR3 nucleotides are TGTGCCTGGAGTGTAGTGGGAAATGAGCAGTTCTTC. This translates into CAWSVVGNEQFF. The chain employs TRBV30 and TRBJ2-1; no reliable D call. The CDR3 is 12 residues long. Germline CDR1 and CDR2: GTSNPN and SVGIG (reference sequence). Between the trimmed V and J ends, which lost 0 bases and 7 bases, there was a span of 7 bases.

The V call is TRBV5-6, the J call TRBJ2-2, with TRBD2 matching 9 bases. CDR1 and CDR2 from the germline V gene are SGHDT and YYEEEE. Trimming removed 3 bases from V and 1 base from J; junction bases left unmatched: 4. The CDR3 spans 16 residues. CDR3 in DNA: TGTGCCAGCAGCTGGATGACTAGCGGGAACACCGGGGAGCTGTTTTTT. This codes for CASSWMTSGNTGELFF. The variable domain in full, with the rest retrieved from reference TRBV5-6 and TRBJ2-2, is DAGVTQSPTHLIKTRGQQVTLRCSPKSGHDTVSWYQQALGQGPQFIFQYYEEEERQRGNFPDRFSGHQFPNYSSELNVNALLLGDSALYLCASSWMTSGNTGELFFGEGSRLTVL.

The chain carries TRBV9 and TRBJ1-1; D unresolved. The CDR3 is 18 residues long. The V and J ends lost 1 base and 1 base respectively, with 20 bases between them. Per the germline V gene, CDR1 is SGDLS and CDR2 is YYNGEE. CDR3 sequence reads: CASSVSPLMGEENTEAFF. The CDR3 DNA reads TGTGCCAGCAGCGTAAGCCCCTTAATGGGTGAAGAGAACACTGAAGCTTTCTTT.

The gene calls are TRBV11-2 and TRBJ1-6; unclear D gene. CDR3 size: 12 residues. The germline V and J ends were trimmed by 3 bases and 7 bases, with 4 bases remaining between them. Per the germline V gene, CDR1 is SGHAT and CDR2 is FQNNGV. The chain's CDR3 is CASSLDNSPLHF. The CDR3 region has the DNA TGTGCCAGCAGCTTGGACAATTCACCCCTCCACTTT.